This T cell receptor beta chain came from a study of vaccination and CD4 T cells after COVID-19. Concerning this clonotype itself: Its antigen remains unidentified.

Cultured CD4+ T cell DNA was sequenced using the Oncomine TCR Beta short-read assay. TCRdb re-derived calls from the PCR reads in MiXCR, one entry per CDR3 protein. Here the sample spans several thousand distinct CDR3 sequences, roughly 50% being singletons. The treatment here: roughly ten-day PBMC culture with coronavirus spike peptide pools or control peptides (ViraFEST assay). This TCR was sampled from a human donor who had recovered from COVID-19. The sequencing input was CD4+ T cells from blood, cultured in vitro.

In DNA, the CDR3 is TGTGCCAGCAGTTTACTTCAGGGGGGGGACACTGAAGCTTTCTTT. This translates into CASSLLQGGDTEAFF. This chain joins TRBV28 and TRBJ1-1; 7 nucleotides match TRBD1. Trimming cost V 2 bases and J 3 bases; bases outside gene matches: 6. Germline assignment: CDR1 MDHEN and CDR2 SYDVKM. The length of the CDR3 is 15 residues.